Listed below are T cell receptor beta chains from one sample, sequenced in a study of identical twins. In TCRdb, the 5' RACE reads were re-called with MiXCR into one record per CDR3 protein. Of 470,000 or so distinct CDR3 sequences in the sample, more than 20% are singletons; the top ten hold over 2.5%. A further study also used this sample, focusing on T cells expressing NK-cell markers.

What was sequenced was CD4+ T cells sorted from blood. These receptors originate from a woman aged 18-29 years in good health. CDR3s include the opening cysteine and the closing phenylalanine or tryptophan. Each record gives: J gene, clone size, V gene, D gene, CDR3 protein, CDR3 DNA. The D gene is left open where the match is weak. Expanded clones are given a class, and other clones once, few, many or no size at all.

>TRBJ2-3|NA|TRBV29-1|TRBD1
CSVDTGGGTDTQYF
TGCAGCGTTGACACAGGGGGCGGCACAGATACGCAGTATTTT
>TRBJ1-1|NA|TRBV7-2|TRBD1
CASSAQGGGNTEAFF
TGTGCCAGCAGCGCCCAGGGGGGAGGGAACACTGAAGCTTTCTTT
>TRBJ2-3|few|TRBV20-1|TRBD2
CSATTSGRAGGTDTQYF
TGCAGTGCCACCACTAGCGGGAGGGCCGGTGGCACAGATACGCAGTATTTT
>TRBJ2-7|NA|TRBV5-6|NA
CASSPGQPGGEQYF
TGTGCCAGCAGCCCCGGACAGCCGGGGGGAGAGCAGTACTTC
>TRBJ2-3|NA|TRBV3-1|NA
CASSHFTGTGGDTQYF
TGTGCCAGCAGTCATTTCACCGGGACTGGTGGCGATACGCAGTATTTT
>TRBJ2-7|few|TRBV5-6|NA
CASSRIDSTYEQYF
TGTGCCAGCAGCCGTATTGACAGTACCTACGAGCAGTACTTC
>TRBJ2-5|few|TRBV7-9|NA
CASRSGAETQYF
TGTGCCAGCAGATCCGGGGCAGAGACCCAGTACTTC
>TRBJ2-7|NA|TRBV12-5|NA
CASAQGIYEQYF
TGTGCTAGTGCCCAGGGGATCTACGAGCAGTACTTC
>TRBJ2-5|NA|TRBV20-1|NA
CSARDPASYQETQYF
TGCAGTGCTAGAGATCCAGCCTCTTACCAAGAGACCCAGTACTTC
>TRBJ2-7|NA|TRBV6-2/TRBV6-3|NA
CASMWANEQYF
TGTGCCAGCATGTGGGCAAACGAGCAGTACTTC